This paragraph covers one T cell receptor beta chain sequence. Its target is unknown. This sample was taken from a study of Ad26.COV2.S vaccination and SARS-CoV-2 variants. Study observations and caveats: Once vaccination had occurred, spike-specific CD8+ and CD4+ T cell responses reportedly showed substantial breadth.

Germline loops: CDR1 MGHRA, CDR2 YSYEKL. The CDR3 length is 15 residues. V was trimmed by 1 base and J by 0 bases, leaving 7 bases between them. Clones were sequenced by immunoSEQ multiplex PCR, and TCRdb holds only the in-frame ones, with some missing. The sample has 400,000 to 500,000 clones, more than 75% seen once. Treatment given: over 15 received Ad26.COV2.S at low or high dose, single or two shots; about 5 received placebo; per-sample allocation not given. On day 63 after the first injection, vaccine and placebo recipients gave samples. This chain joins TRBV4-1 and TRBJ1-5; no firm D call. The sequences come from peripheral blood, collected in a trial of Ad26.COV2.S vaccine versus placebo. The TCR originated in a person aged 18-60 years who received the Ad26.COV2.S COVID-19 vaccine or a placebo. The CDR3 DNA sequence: TGCGCCAGCAGCCAAGGTCTGAATAGCAATCAGCCCCAGCATTTT. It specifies CASSQGLNSNQPQHF.